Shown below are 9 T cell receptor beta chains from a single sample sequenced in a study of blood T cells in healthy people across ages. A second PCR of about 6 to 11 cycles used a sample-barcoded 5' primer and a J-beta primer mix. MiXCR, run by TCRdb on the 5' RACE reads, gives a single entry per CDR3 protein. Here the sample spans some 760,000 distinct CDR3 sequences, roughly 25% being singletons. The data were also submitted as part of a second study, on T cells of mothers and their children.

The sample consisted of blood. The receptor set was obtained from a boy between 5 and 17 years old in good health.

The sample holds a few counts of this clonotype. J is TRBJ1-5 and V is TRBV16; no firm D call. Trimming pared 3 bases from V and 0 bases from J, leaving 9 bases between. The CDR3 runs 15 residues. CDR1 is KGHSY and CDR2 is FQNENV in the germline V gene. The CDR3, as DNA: TGTGCCAGCAGCCACCAGTTGGATAGCAATCAGCCCCAGCATTTT. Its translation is CASSHQLDSNQPQHF.

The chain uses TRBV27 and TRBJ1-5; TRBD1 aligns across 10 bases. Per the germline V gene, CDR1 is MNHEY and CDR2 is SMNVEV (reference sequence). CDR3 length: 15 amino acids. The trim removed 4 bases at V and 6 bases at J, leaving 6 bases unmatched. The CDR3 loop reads CASSSRTGGLQPQHF. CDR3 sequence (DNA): TGTGCCAGCAGTTCCCGGACAGGGGGTCTTCAGCCCCAGCATTTT.

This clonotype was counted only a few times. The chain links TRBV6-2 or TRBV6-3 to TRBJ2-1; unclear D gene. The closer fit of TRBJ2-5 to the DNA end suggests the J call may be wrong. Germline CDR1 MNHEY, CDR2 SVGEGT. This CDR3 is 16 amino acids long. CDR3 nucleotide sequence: TGTGCCAGCAGTCCCCCCCTTCAGAGCGAACAAGAGACCCAGTACTTC. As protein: CASSPPLQSEQETQYF.

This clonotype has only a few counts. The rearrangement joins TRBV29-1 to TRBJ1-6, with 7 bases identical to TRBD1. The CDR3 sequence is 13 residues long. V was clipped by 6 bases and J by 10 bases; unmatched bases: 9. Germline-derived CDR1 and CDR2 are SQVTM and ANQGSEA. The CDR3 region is CSVGTAAGSPLHF. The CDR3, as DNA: TGCAGCGTCGGGACAGCTGCTGGCTCACCCCTCCACTTT.

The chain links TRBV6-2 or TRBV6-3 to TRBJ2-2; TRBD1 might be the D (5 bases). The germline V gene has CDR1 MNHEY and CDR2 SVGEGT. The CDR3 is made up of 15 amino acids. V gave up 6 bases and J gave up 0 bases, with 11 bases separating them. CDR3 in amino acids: CASSTPGTNTGELFF. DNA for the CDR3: TGTGCCAGCAGCACCCCAGGGACGAACACCGGGGAGCTGTTTTTT.

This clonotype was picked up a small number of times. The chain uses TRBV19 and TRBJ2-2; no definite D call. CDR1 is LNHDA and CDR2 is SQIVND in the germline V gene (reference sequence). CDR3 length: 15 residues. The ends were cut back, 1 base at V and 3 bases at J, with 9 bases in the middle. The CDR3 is CASSIVDRYTGELFF. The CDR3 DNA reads TGTGCCAGTAGTATAGTAGACCGGTACACCGGGGAGCTGTTTTTT.

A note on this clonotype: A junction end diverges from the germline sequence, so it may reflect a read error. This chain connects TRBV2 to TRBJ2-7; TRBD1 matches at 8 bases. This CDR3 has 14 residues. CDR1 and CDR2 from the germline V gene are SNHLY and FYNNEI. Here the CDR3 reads CASSSGTGSHEQYF. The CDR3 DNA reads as TGTGCCAGCAGTTCCGGGACAGGCTCCCACGAGCAGTACTTC. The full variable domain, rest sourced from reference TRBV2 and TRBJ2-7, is EPEVTQTPSHQVTQMGQEVILRCVPISNHLYFYWYRQILGQKVEFLVSFYNNEISEKSEIFDDQFSVERPDGSNFTLKIRSTKLEDSAMYFCASSSGTGSHEQYFGPGTRLTVT.

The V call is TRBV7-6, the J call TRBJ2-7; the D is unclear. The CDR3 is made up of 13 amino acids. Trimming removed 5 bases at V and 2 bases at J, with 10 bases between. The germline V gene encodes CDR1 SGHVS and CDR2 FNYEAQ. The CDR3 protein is CASSQYGAYEQYF. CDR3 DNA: TGTGCCAGCAGCCAATATGGAGCCTACGAGCAGTACTTC.

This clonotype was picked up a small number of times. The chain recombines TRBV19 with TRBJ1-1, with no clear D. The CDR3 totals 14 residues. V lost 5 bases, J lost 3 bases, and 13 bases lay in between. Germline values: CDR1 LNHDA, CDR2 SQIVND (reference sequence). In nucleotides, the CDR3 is TGTGCCAGTAGTGCCCTAGTAGTCTACACTGAAGCTTTCTTT. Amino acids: CASSALVVYTEAFF.